Sequencing of this T cell receptor beta chain was carried out in a study of blood T cell repertoires in COVID-19. Study-wide context: The study drew acute and convalescent COVID-19 samples from the United States, Italy and Spain. Sample material is recorded as cDNA or gDNA derived from T cells, B-cell-depleted T cells, or PBMCs.

There are 15 residues in the CDR3. Under the authors' procedure: Amplification of reference gene primers provided the estimated nucleated cell counts. Data came from immunoSEQ multiplex PCR; TCRdb stores just in-frame clones and leaves some out. V and J calls and clone size are copied from that table; D and trimming were computed from the DNA. Of approximately 280,000 clones in the sample, about 89% are singletons; the top ten hold 2.6%. The cohort comprised adults aged 18 to 89 years residing in 20 to 30 US areas. Sequencing was carried out using PBMCs or T cells enriched from blood (not recorded which). This sequence joins TRBV21-1 and TRBJ1-6; the D call in the table, TRBD1, was not verified against the DNA. TRBV21-1 is deemed a pseudogene. This clonotype was obtained from a woman in her late teens or twenties who had recovered from COVID-19. CDR3 nucleotide sequence: TGTGCCAGCAGCAGACCGGGACAGTATAATTCACCCCTCCACTTT. Translating it yields CASSRPGQYNSPLHF.